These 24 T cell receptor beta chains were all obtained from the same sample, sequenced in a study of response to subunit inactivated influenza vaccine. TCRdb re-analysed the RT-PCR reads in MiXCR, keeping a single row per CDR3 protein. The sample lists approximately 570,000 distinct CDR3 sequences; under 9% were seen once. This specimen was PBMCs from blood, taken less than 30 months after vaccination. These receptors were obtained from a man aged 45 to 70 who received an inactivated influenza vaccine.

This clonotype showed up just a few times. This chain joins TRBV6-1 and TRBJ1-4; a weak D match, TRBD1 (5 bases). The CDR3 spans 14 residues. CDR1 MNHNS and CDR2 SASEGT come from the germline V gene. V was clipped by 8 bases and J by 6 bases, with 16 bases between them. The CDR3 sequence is CASRPGGRDEKLFF. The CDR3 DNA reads TGTGCCAGCCGACCTGGGGGTCGAGATGAAAAACTGTTTTTT.

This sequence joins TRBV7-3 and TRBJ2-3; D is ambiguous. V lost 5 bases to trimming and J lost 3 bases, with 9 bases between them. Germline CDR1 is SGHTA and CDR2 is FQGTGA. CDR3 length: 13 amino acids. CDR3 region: CASSQTQTDTQYF. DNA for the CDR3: TGTGCCAGCAGCCAAACACAGACAGATACGCAGTATTTT. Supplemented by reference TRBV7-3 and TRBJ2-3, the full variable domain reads GAGVSQTPSNKVTEKGKYVELRCDPISGHTALYWYRQSLGQGPEFLIYFQGTGAADDSGLPNDRFFAVRPEGSVSTLKIQRTERGDSAVYLCASSQTQTDTQYFGPGTRLTVL.

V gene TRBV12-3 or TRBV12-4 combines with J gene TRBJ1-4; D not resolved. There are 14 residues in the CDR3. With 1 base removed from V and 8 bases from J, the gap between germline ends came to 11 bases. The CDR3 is CASSLGADREKLFF. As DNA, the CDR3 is TGTGCCAGCAGTTTAGGGGCAGACCGAGAAAAACTGTTTTTT.

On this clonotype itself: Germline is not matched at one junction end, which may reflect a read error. The CDR3 nucleotides are TGTGTCAGCAGCCCGGACGGAAACTATGGCTACACCTTC. Protein sequence: CVSSPDGNYGYTF. V is TRBV7-3 and J is TRBJ1-2; D call uncertain. CDR1 and CDR2 from the germline V gene are SGHTA and FQGTGA. The CDR3 sequence is 13 residues long.

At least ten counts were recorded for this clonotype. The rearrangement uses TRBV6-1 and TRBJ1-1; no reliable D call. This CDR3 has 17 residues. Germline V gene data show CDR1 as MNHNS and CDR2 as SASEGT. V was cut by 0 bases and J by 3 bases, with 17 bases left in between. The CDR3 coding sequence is TGTGCCAGCAGTGAAGCGCTTCAAGGCAGAGGAGACACTGAAGCTTTCTTT. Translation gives CASSEALQGRGDTEAFF.

The CDR3 reads CASSLDSRGSSHEQYF. The CDR3 DNA follows: TGTGCCAGCAGCTTAGATTCTCGTGGTAGTAGCCACGAGCAGTACTTC. The V and J genes are TRBV7-2 and TRBJ2-7; D gene ambiguous. This CDR3 region has 16 residues. Germline CDR1 reads SGHTA; CDR2 reads FQGNSA. V shed 1 base and J shed 5 bases, with 18 bases lying between them.

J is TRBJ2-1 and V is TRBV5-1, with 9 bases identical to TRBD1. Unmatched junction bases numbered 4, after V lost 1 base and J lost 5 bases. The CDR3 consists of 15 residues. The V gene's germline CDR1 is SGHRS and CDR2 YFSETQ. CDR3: CASSLTGGLNNEQFF. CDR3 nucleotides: TGCGCCAGCAGCTTGACAGGGGGCTTGAACAATGAGCAGTTCTTC.

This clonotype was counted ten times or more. The CDR3 DNA reads TGTGCCAGCAGTTTCGAAGGGTGGGGCAATGAGCAGTTCTTC. As protein: CASSFEGWGNEQFF. This chain connects TRBV27 to TRBJ2-1, with D unresolved. The CDR3 has 14 residues. CDR1 is MNHEY, CDR2 SMNVEV, per germline (reference sequence). V was cut by 3 bases and J by 6 bases, with 12 bases left in between.

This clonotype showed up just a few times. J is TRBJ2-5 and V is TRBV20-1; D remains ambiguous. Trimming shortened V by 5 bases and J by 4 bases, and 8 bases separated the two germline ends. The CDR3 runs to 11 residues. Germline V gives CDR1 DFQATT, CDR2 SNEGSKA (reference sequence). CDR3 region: CSALGRETQYF. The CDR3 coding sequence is TGCAGTGCTCTGGGAAGAGAGACCCAGTACTTC.

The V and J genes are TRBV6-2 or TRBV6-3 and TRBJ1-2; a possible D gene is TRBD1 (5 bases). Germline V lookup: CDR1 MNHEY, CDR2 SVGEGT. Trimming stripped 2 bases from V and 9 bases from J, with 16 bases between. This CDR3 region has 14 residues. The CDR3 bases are TGTGCCAGCAGTTACCTCGAGGGGTCTCGAAGCTACACCTTC. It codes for CASSYLEGSRSYTF.

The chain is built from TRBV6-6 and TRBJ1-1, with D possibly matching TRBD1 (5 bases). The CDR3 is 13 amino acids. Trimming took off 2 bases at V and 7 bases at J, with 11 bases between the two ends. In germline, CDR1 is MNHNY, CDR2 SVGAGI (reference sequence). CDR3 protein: CASSYPQDSEAFF. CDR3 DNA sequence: TGTGCCAGCAGTTACCCCCAAGACAGTGAAGCTTTCTTT.

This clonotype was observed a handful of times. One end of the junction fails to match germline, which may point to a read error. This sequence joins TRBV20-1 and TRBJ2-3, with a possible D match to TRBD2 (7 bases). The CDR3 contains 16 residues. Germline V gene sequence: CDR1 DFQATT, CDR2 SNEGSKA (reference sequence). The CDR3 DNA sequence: TGCAGTGCTAGCGGGGGGCCCTCGGGAGGCGCAGATATGCAGTATTTT. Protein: CSASGGPSGGADMQYF.

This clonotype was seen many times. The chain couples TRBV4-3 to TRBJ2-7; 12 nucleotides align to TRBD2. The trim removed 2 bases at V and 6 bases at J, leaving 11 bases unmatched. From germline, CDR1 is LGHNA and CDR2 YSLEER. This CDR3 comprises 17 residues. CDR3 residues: CASSQTRTSGIFPEQYF. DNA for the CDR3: TGCGCCAGCAGCCAAACCCGGACTAGCGGGATTTTCCCCGAGCAGTACTTC.

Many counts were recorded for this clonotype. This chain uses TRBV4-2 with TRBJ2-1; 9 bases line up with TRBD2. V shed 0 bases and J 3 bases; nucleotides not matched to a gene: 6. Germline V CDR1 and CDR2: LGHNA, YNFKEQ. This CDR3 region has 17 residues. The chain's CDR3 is CASSQELAGAIYNEQFF. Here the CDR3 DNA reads TGTGCCAGCAGCCAAGAATTAGCGGGGGCGATCTACAATGAGCAGTTCTTC.

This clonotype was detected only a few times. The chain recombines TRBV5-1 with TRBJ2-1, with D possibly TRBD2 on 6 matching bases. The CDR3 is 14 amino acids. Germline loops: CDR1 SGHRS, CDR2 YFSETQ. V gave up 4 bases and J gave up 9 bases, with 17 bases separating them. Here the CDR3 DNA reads TGCGCCAGCAGCGCAAGGGACCCCGGGGGTGAGCAGTTCTTC. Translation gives CASSARDPGGEQFF.

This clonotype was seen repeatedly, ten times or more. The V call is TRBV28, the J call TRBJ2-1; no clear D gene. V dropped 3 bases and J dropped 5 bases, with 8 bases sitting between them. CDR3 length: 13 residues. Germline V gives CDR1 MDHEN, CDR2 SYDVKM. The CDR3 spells CASSFLAHNEQFF. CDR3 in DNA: TGTGCCAGCAGTTTCCTCGCCCACAATGAGCAGTTCTTC.

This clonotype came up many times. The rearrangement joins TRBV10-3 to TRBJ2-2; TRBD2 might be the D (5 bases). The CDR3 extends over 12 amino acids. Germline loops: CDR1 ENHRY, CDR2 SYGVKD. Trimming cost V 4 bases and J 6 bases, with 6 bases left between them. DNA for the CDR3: TGTGCCATCAGTGGGGAGCCCGGGGAGCTGTTTTTT. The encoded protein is CAISGEPGELFF.

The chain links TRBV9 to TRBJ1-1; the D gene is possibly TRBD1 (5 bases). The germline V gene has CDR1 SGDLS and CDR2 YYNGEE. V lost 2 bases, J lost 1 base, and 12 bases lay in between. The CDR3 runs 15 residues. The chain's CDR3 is CASSVGGGKNTEAFF. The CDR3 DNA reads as TGTGCCAGCAGCGTCGGCGGGGGGAAGAACACTGAAGCTTTCTTT.

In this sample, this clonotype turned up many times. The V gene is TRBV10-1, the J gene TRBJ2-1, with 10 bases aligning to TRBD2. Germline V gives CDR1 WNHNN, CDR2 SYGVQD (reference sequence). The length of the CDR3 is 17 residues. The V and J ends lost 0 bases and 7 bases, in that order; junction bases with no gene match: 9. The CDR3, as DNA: TGCGCCAGCAGTGAGTCGGTCCTACTAGCGGGGAAGAATGAGCAGTTCTTC. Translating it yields CASSESVLLAGKNEQFF.

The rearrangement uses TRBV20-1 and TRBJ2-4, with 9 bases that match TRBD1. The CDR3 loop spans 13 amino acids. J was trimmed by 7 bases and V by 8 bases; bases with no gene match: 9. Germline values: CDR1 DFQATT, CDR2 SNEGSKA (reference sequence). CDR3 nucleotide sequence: TGCAGTCCCTCGACAGGGGGTAAGAACATTCAGTACTTC. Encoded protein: CSPSTGGKNIQYF.

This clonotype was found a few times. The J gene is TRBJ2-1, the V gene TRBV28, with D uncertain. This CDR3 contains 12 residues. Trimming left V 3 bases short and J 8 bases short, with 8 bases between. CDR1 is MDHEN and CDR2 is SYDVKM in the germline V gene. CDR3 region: CASSFYGYEQFF. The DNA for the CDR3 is TGTGCCAGCAGTTTCTACGGCTATGAGCAGTTCTTC.

CDR3 nucleotide sequence: TGCAGTGCTAGACGAGGGGGTAATAATGAAAAACTGTTTTTT. Translation: CSARRGGNNEKLFF. The V and J genes are TRBV20-1 and TRBJ1-4; D possibly corresponds to TRBD1 (6 bases). Germline values: CDR1 DFQATT, CDR2 SNEGSKA (reference sequence). V was shortened by 2 bases and J by 4 bases, with 11 bases between the two germline ends. This CDR3 is 14 amino acids long.

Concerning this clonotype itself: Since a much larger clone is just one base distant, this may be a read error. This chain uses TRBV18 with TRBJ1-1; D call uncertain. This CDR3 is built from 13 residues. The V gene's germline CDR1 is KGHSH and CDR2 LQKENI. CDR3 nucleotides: TGTGCCAGCTCACCATGGGGAGGAGCTGAAGCTCTCTTT. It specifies CASSPWGGAEALF.

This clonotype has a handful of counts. In DNA, the CDR3 is TGTGCCAGCAGCCCGACGGGACTAGCGGGGGGGGGAAACATTCAGTACTTC. Translated, it gives CASSPTGLAGGGNIQYF. The genes are TRBV3-1 and TRBJ2-4, with TRBD2 matching over 16 bases. The germline V gene encodes CDR1 LGHDT and CDR2 YNNKEL (reference sequence). V was pared by 4 bases and J by 6 bases, with 6 bases of the junction left unmatched. The CDR3 length is 17 residues.